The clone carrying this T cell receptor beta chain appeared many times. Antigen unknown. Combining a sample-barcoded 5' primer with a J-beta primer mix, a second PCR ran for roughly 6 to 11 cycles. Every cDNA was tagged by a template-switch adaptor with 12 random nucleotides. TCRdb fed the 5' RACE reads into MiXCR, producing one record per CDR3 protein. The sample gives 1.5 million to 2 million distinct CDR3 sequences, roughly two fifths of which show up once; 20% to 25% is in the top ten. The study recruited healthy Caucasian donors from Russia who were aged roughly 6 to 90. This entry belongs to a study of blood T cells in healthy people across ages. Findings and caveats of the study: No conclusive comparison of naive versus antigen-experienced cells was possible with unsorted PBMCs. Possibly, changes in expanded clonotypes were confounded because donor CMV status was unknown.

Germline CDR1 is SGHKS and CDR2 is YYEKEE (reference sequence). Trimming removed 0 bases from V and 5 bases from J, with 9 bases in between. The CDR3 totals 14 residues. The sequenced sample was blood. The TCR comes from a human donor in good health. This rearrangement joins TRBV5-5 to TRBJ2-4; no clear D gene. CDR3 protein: CASSLEGIENIQYF. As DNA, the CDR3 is TGTGCCAGCAGCTTGGAGGGTATCGAAAACATTCAGTACTTC. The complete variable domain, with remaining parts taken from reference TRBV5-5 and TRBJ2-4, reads DAGVTQSPTHLIKTRGQQVTLRCSPISGHKSVSWYQQVLGQGPQFIFQYYEKEERGRGNFPDRFSARQFPNYSSELNVNALLLGDSALYLCASSLEGIENIQYFGAGTRLSVL.